The 9 T cell receptor beta chains below all came from one sample that was sequenced in a study of Ad26.COV2.S vaccination and SARS-CoV-2 variants. Treatment here: over 15 received Ad26.COV2.S at low or high dose, single or two shots; a few received placebo; per-sample allocation not given. Sampling occurred on day 63 after the first vaccine or placebo injection. The protocol was immunoSEQ multiplex PCR, while the TCRdb copy is restricted to in-frame clones and leaves out a portion. The sample yields under 550,000 clones, around nine tenths seen once. The specimen comprised peripheral blood, sampled in a trial of Ad26.COV2.S vaccine versus placebo. These receptors came from a person aged 18-65 years who received the Ad26.COV2.S COVID-19 vaccine or a placebo.

This clone turned up a few times. The V gene is TRBV2, the J gene TRBJ1-1; no definite D call. This CDR3 is built from 13 residues. Between the trimmed V and J ends, which lost 0 bases and 6 bases, there was a span of 8 bases. In germline, CDR1 is SNHLY, CDR2 FYNNEI. The CDR3 loop is CASSEAGRAEAFF. Written as DNA, the CDR3 is TGTGCCAGCAGTGAAGCCGGGAGGGCTGAAGCTTTCTTT.

This clone appeared a few times. This chain uses TRBV12-3 or TRBV12-4 with TRBJ1-1; D gene uncertain. This CDR3 contains 13 residues. Trimming removed 4 bases at V and 4 bases at J, with 10 bases between. The CDR3 region has the DNA TGTGCCAGCAGTTCAAAGGGTATCACTGAAGCTTTCTTT. Amino acid sequence: CASSSKGITEAFF.

The CDR3 nucleotides are TGTGCCAGCATCTCCCGGGAGGAATCCTACAATGAGCAGTTCTTC. It encodes CASISREESYNEQFF. V is TRBV28 and J is TRBJ2-1, with 7 bases aligning to TRBD2. The CDR3 has 15 residues. CDR1 is MDHEN and CDR2 is SYDVKM in the germline V gene. Losses at the gene ends were 7 bases for V and 1 base for J; bases not matched to a gene: 7.

The V and J genes are TRBV20-1 and TRBJ1-2; D call uncertain. Trimming cost V 3 bases and J 8 bases, with 13 bases left between them. This CDR3 is built from 12 residues. Germline-derived CDR1 and CDR2 are DFQATT and SNEGSKA (reference sequence). The CDR3 DNA is TGCAGTGCTAGTATGAGGGAGCGGGGCTACACCTTC. This sequence encodes CSASMRERGYTF.

The gene calls are TRBV11-2 and TRBJ1-2; the D is unclear. The CDR3 spans 15 residues. Germline V gene sequence: CDR1 SGHAT, CDR2 FQNNGV. V was cut by 2 bases and J by 1 base, with 11 bases left in between. This CDR3 is CASSLSDSVNYGYTF. In DNA, the CDR3 is TGTGCCAGCAGCTTATCCGACTCTGTTAACTATGGCTACACCTTC.

In DNA form, the CDR3 reads TGTGCCAGCAGAAAAGACAGCAATTCACCCCTCCACTTT. Translating it yields CASRKDSNSPLHF. The chain employs TRBV6-5 and TRBJ1-6, with a weak D call TRBD1 (5 bases). CDR3 length equals 13 residues. Germline V gene lookup returns CDR1 MNHEY and CDR2 SVGAGI. Trimming took off 6 bases at V and 7 bases at J, with 10 bases between the two ends.

The V and J genes are TRBV7-8 and TRBJ2-5; 10 bases map to TRBD1. With 5 bases clipped from V and 1 base from J, the junction kept 4 bases outside the gene matches. Germline-derived CDR1 and CDR2 are SGHVS and FQNEAQ. The CDR3 loop spans 15 amino acids. CDR3 amino acids: CASSPWDRGQETQYF. CDR3 nucleotides: TGTGCCAGCAGCCCCTGGGACAGGGGCCAAGAGACCCAGTACTTC.

V and J are TRBV5-4 and TRBJ2-3, with 7 bases matching TRBD2. Germline CDR1 reads SGHNT; CDR2 reads YYREEE (reference sequence). The V and J ends lost 3 bases and 9 bases, in that order; junction bases with no gene match: 7. The CDR3 runs to 13 residues. In DNA form, the CDR3 reads TGTGCCAGCAGCTCCGCGGGAGTAGGAACGCAGTATTTT. As protein: CASSSAGVGTQYF.

This sequence joins TRBV6-2 or TRBV6-3 and TRBJ1-1; no definite D call. V was pared by 2 bases and J by 4 bases, with 11 bases between. CDR3 length equals 14 residues. Looked up from germline, CDR1 is MNHEY and CDR2 is SVGEGT. CDR3 protein: CASSYTLGGTEAFF. CDR3 DNA: TGTGCCAGCAGTTACACGCTCGGTGGCACTGAAGCTTTCTTT.